Included here is one T cell receptor beta chain sequence, with context. As handled by the study authors: Scientists estimated how many nucleated cells there were by amplifying reference gene primers. Data came from immunoSEQ multiplex PCR; TCRdb stores just in-frame clones and leaves some out. The V and J calls and clone size are taken from that table; D and trimming were inferred from the DNA. The sample contains about 130,000 clones, more than 75% of which appear only once. The data are from a study of blood T cell repertoires in COVID-19. Study summary: Samples of COVID-19 (acute and convalescent) were obtained from the United States, Italy and Spain.

CDR1 is SGHVS, CDR2 FNYEAQ, per germline. The length of the CDR3 is 14 residues. V was shortened by 1 base and J by 8 bases, with 14 bases between the two germline ends. The rearrangement joins TRBV7-6 to TRBJ1-2, with D possibly matching TRBD1 (6 bases). Sequences were obtained from PBMCs or T cells enriched from blood (not recorded which). This receptor was identified in a woman in her forties or fifties who had recovered from COVID-19. This CDR3 reads CASSLGGGSGGYTF. CDR3 coding DNA: TGTGCCAGCAGCTTAGGTGGGGGCTCAGGAGGCTACACCTTC.